These 9 T cell receptor beta chains came from one sample sequenced in a study of CD8 T cells in Susac syndrome. Random hexamers were used to reverse transcribe roughly 0.45 to 1 ug of RNA. From the immunoSEQ multiplex PCR reads, TCRdb called clonotypes with MiXCR, one entry per CDR3 protein. Of 150,000 or so distinct CDR3 sequences in the sample, nearly 97% are singletons; the top ten hold about 0.15%. Sequences were obtained from CD8+ T cells from PBMCs. The receptor set was obtained from a human donor with multiple sclerosis.

This chain links TRBV11-3 with TRBJ2-3; 8 bases are shared with TRBD2. CDR1 is SGHNT, CDR2 YENEEA, per germline. The CDR3 length is 15 residues. Germline trimming cut 3 bases from V and 4 bases from J; bases unmatched to any gene: 6. CDR3 loop: CASSFLRGGSDTQYF. CDR3 bases: TGTGCCAGCAGCTTCCTCCGGGGGGGGTCAGATACGCAGTATTTT.

The V call is TRBV15, the J call TRBJ2-4; D call uncertain. The germline V gene has CDR1 LNHNV and CDR2 YYDKDF (reference sequence). There are 15 residues in the CDR3. The V end lost 1 base, the J end lost 4 bases, and 11 bases lay between the germline ends. CDR3 amino acids: CATSRVEPLKNIQYF. The CDR3 DNA follows: TGTGCCACCAGCAGAGTTGAGCCTCTTAAAAACATTCAGTACTTC. The full variable domain, with the rest looked up from reference TRBV15 and TRBJ2-4, is DAMVIQNPRYQVTQFGKPVTLSCSQTLNHNVMYWYQQKSSQAPKLLFHYYDKDFNNEADTPDNFQSRRPNTSFCFLDIRSPGLGDTAMYLCATSRVEPLKNIQYFGAGTRLSVL.

The chain has TRBV3-1 and TRBJ1-2; the D gene is possibly TRBD1 (6 bases). This CDR3 has 14 residues. Germline V gene data show CDR1 as LGHDT and CDR2 as YNNKEL (reference sequence). V was clipped by 2 bases and J by 3 bases, with 10 bases between them. In DNA form, the CDR3 reads TGTGCCAGCAGCCAAAACAGGGTGGACTATGGCTACACCTTC. It is translated as CASSQNRVDYGYTF.

In this sample, this clonotype turned up once. The CDR3 region has the DNA TGTGCCAGCAGCCAAGAGGCGAGCTCCTATAATTCACCCCTCCACTTT. Translating gives CASSQEASSYNSPLHF. The chain couples TRBV4-2 to TRBJ1-6, with unresolved D. CDR1 LGHNA and CDR2 YNFKEQ come from the germline V gene. V was clipped by 0 bases and J by 0 bases, with 6 bases between them. CDR3 length equals 16 residues.

V gene TRBV3-1 combines with J gene TRBJ2-3; 7 nucleotides match TRBD2. V shed 1 base, J shed 2 bases, and the junction held 6 bases outside the gene matches. This CDR3 contains 16 residues. Germline values: CDR1 LGHDT, CDR2 YNNKEL (reference sequence). The CDR3 nucleotides read TGTGCCAGCAGCCAAGGGTATAGCGGGTACACAGATACGCAGTATTTT. Protein: CASSQGYSGYTDTQYF.

This chain links TRBV7-6 with TRBJ2-1; D is uncertain. With 6 bases removed from V and 4 bases from J, the gap between germline ends came to 10 bases. CDR3 size: 13 residues. Germline values: CDR1 SGHVS, CDR2 FNYEAQ. CDR3 residues: CASSSTTYNEQFF. The CDR3 nucleotides are TGTGCCAGCAGTTCCACTACTTACAATGAGCAGTTCTTC.

This chain uses TRBV27 with TRBJ2-3; D remains unclear. Germline CDR1 reads MNHEY; CDR2 reads SMNVEV (reference sequence). V was clipped by 3 bases and J by 2 bases, with 6 bases between them. The CDR3 has 13 residues. Here the CDR3 DNA reads TGTGCCAGCAGTTTTGGGTCCACAGATACGCAGTATTTT. Protein product: CASSFGSTDTQYF.

This sequence joins TRBV7-9 and TRBJ2-3; D is unclear. This CDR3 is 12 amino acids long. Germline CDR1 SEHNR, CDR2 FQNEAQ (reference sequence). The V end was cut by 1 base, the J end by 7 bases, with 6 bases between. The CDR3 sequence: CASSLDGNTQYF. In DNA form, the CDR3 reads TGTGCCAGCAGCTTAGATGGAAATACGCAGTATTTT.

The chain uses TRBV20-1 and TRBJ1-2, with TRBD1 identical over 10 bases. J gave up 2 bases and V 4 bases, and 4 bases lay outside the gene matches. CDR3 length: 14 amino acids. CDR1 is DFQATT, CDR2 SNEGSKA, per germline (reference sequence). CDR3 amino acids: CSAIPGQGNYGYTF. The CDR3 DNA reads as TGCAGTGCTATACCGGGACAGGGGAACTATGGCTACACCTTC.